What follows are 29 T cell receptor beta chains derived from one specimen sequenced in a study of CD8+ T cells in alopecia areata (dated by TCRdb to 2016 to 2019). Sample time point, as interpreted from the label and publication: around 26 weeks on oral tofacitinib. The treatment or condition label for this specimen denotes: oral pan-JAK inhibitor, 5-10 mg twice daily. The library was prepared using the immunoSEQ multiplex PCR assay. To provide template for TCR sequencing, every sample had RNA extracted and reverse transcribed into cDNA. The clones in this table, taken by TCRdb from immuneACCESS, are in-frame only. Not every clone is retained; where verified, under half of the shortfall comes from an unresolved V gene, and the cause of the rest is unknown. This sample is represented by around 180,000 clones; about three fifths of them were singletons. The ten largest clones take up over 1% of the sample.

Sample: CD4+ T cells sorted from blood, taken at week 24, from a patient treated with tofacitinib. The receptors come from a human donor with alopecia areata.

The chain is built from TRBV25-1 and TRBJ1-6; 8 nucleotides match TRBD1. V gave up 2 bases and J gave up 10 bases; unmatched junction bases: 10. The germline gives CDR1 MGHDK, CDR2 SYGVNS. The CDR3 length is 16 residues. The CDR3 region has the DNA TGTGCCAGCAGTGAAAACGGACAGGGTTTTAGATCACCCCTCCACTTT. This encodes CASSENGQGFRSPLHF.

V is TRBV4-3 and J is TRBJ1-1, with TRBD1 matching over 8 bases. The CDR3 has 14 residues. Germline CDR1 LGHNA, CDR2 YSLEER. V was pared by 4 bases and J by 4 bases, with 5 bases of the junction left unmatched. The CDR3 DNA reads as TGCGCCAGCAGCCCCGGGACAGGAAGCACTGAAGCTTTCTTT. Its protein is CASSPGTGSTEAFF.

J is TRBJ2-3 and V is TRBV6-5; perhaps TRBD2 as D (6 bases). The germline V gene has CDR1 MNHEY and CDR2 SVGAGI. The V end lost 2 bases, the J end lost 4 bases, and 10 bases lay between the germline ends. There are 14 residues in the CDR3. In DNA form, the CDR3 reads TGTGCCAGCAGTTACGGGGGGACCGCAGATACGCAGTATTTT. This sequence encodes CASSYGGTADTQYF.

V is TRBV2 and J is TRBJ2-7; 8 bases fit TRBD2. CDR1 SNHLY and CDR2 FYNNEI come from the germline V gene. V was pared by 8 bases and J by 3 bases, with 6 bases of the junction left unmatched. There are 13 residues in the CDR3. CDR3 loop: CASCRGGLYEQYF. The CDR3 DNA follows: TGTGCCAGCTGCCGGGGGGGCCTCTACGAGCAGTACTTC.

The V and J genes are TRBV29-1 and TRBJ2-3; D gene ambiguous. The CDR3 totals 13 residues. Germline V gene data show CDR1 as SQVTM and CDR2 as ANQGSEA. V lost 7 bases and J 0 bases, leaving 11 bases between the germline ends. The CDR3 reads CSASSPSTDTQYF. The CDR3, as DNA: TGCAGCGCCAGTAGTCCTAGCACAGATACGCAGTATTTT.

V is TRBV5-1 and J is TRBJ2-5; D not resolved. From germline, CDR1 is SGHRS and CDR2 YFSETQ. The CDR3 extends over 15 amino acids. V gave up 4 bases and J gave up 6 bases, with 19 bases separating them. The CDR3: CASSESGHPGKTQYF. DNA for the CDR3: TGCGCCAGCAGCGAATCGGGCCACCCGGGCAAGACCCAGTACTTC.

The chain carries TRBV30 and TRBJ1-6, with no clear D. V lost 0 bases, J lost 0 bases, and 6 bases lay in between. This CDR3 has 15 residues. The germline V gene has CDR1 GTSNPN and CDR2 SVGIG (reference sequence). The CDR3 loop reads CAWSVGSSYNSPLHF. The CDR3 DNA reads as TGTGCCTGGAGTGTCGGGAGCTCCTATAATTCACCCCTCCACTTT. The full variable domain, in which reference TRBV30 and TRBJ1-6 provide the parts outside the CDR3, is SQTIHQWPATLVQPVGSPLSLECTVEGTSNPNLYWYRQAAGRGLQLLFYSVGIGQISSEVPQNLSASRPQDRQFILSSKKLLLSDSGFYLCAWSVGSSYNSPLHFGNGTRLTVT.

The chain joins TRBV15 to TRBJ1-1; TRBD1 aligns across 7 bases. The V and J ends lost 1 base and 3 bases, in that order; junction bases with no gene match: 8. The CDR3 covers 16 residues. CDR1 is LNHNV, CDR2 YYDKDF, per germline (reference sequence). DNA for the CDR3: TGTGCCACCAGCAGAGGGGTGAGGGGGCAGTACACTGAAGCTTTCTTT. It is translated as CATSRGVRGQYTEAFF. The full variable domain, rest sourced from reference TRBV15 and TRBJ1-1, is DAMVIQNPRYQVTQFGKPVTLSCSQTLNHNVMYWYQQKSSQAPKLLFHYYDKDFNNEADTPDNFQSRRPNTSFCFLDIRSPGLGDTAMYLCATSRGVRGQYTEAFFGQGTRLTVV.

The chain employs TRBV27 and TRBJ1-1; D is unresolved. The CDR3 runs to 14 residues. With 5 bases removed from V and 1 base from J, the gap between germline ends came to 11 bases. The germline CDR1 and CDR2 sequences are MNHEY and SMNVEV (reference sequence). CDR3 sequence (DNA): TGTGCCAGCAGTAACCGCCGACAGAACACTGAAGCTTTCTTT. Protein product: CASSNRRQNTEAFF.

The chain is built from TRBV5-4 and TRBJ1-6; the match to TRBD1 covers 7 bases. V shed 0 bases, J shed 6 bases, and the junction held 6 bases outside the gene matches. The CDR3 sequence is 16 residues long. Germline V gene sequence: CDR1 SGHNT, CDR2 YYREEE (reference sequence). In DNA form, the CDR3 reads TGTGCCAGCAGCTTGGGTCGGACAGGACTTAATTCACCCCTCCACTTT. The encoded protein is CASSLGRTGLNSPLHF.

The chain links TRBV30 to TRBJ2-3; the match to TRBD1 covers 9 bases. This CDR3 has 14 amino acids. Germline assignment: CDR1 GTSNPN and CDR2 SVGIG (reference sequence). The V gene end was trimmed by 5 bases and the J gene end by 5 bases; junction bases not matched to a gene: 8. The chain's CDR3 is CAWDNRGPGDTQYF. DNA for the CDR3: TGTGCCTGGGATAACAGGGGGCCGGGAGATACGCAGTATTTT.

This chain links TRBV29-1 with TRBJ1-1; D is undetermined. The V and J ends lost 5 bases and 1 base respectively, with 11 bases between them. The CDR3 is made up of 13 amino acids. Germline loops: CDR1 SQVTM, CDR2 ANQGSEA. CDR3 coding DNA: TGCAGCGTTAGACCTGAAGGGAACACTGAAGCTTTCTTT. Translating gives CSVRPEGNTEAFF.

The rearrangement joins TRBV6-1 to TRBJ1-1; D is unclear. Trimming took off 8 bases at V and 5 bases at J, with 21 bases between the two ends. This CDR3 has 15 amino acids. The germline V gene encodes CDR1 MNHNS and CDR2 SASEGT. Written as DNA, the CDR3 is TGTGCCAGCGTCCCGAGGGATGGCACAAGTACTGAAGCTTTCTTT. Its protein is CASVPRDGTSTEAFF.

This chain joins TRBV10-3 and TRBJ2-5; maybe TRBD2 (6 bases). Germline CDR1 is ENHRY and CDR2 is SYGVKD. Trimming left V 3 bases short and J 5 bases short, with 13 bases between. CDR3 length: 14 residues. This CDR3 reads CAISDQQGGETQYF. The DNA of the CDR3 is TGTGCCATCAGTGACCAACAAGGAGGGGAGACCCAGTACTTC.

The chain carries TRBV30 and TRBJ1-1; D is unresolved. Germline lookup yields CDR1 GTSNPN and CDR2 SVGIG (reference sequence). The CDR3 is made up of 13 amino acids. V lost 5 bases and J 1 base, leaving 11 bases between the germline ends. This CDR3 reads CAWSGRGNTEAFF. For the CDR3, the DNA is TGTGCCTGGTCCGGACGGGGGAACACTGAAGCTTTCTTT.

This clone showed up just a few times. The chain links TRBV27 to TRBJ1-2; D perhaps matches TRBD1 (5 bases). This CDR3 region has 15 residues. CDR1 MNHEY and CDR2 SMNVEV come from the germline V gene (reference sequence). Trimming stripped 4 bases from V and 1 base from J, with 13 bases between. CDR3 loop: CASSYKPQGNYGYTF. The DNA of the CDR3 is TGTGCCAGCAGTTATAAGCCCCAGGGTAACTATGGCTACACCTTC.

The chain joins TRBV15 to TRBJ1-4; the match to TRBD1 covers 7 bases. This CDR3 region has 15 residues. The V segment lost 5 bases and the J segment 8 bases; nucleotides outside the gene matches: 11. Germline CDR1 and CDR2: LNHNV and YYDKDF (reference sequence). This CDR3 reads CATSRGGGGLEKLFF. CDR3 DNA: TGTGCCACCAGCCGGGGAGGGGGCGGGCTGGAAAAACTGTTTTTT.

The chain carries TRBV7-9 and TRBJ2-3, with D hard to call. Germline V CDR1 and CDR2: SEHNR, FQNEAQ (reference sequence). CDR3 length: 16 residues. With 2 bases removed from V and 0 bases from J, the gap between germline ends came to 12 bases. The CDR3 nucleotides are TGTGCCAGCAGCTTACGCTTTGAGGCTAGCACAGATACGCAGTATTTT. It specifies CASSLRFEASTDTQYF.

This chain joins TRBV9 and TRBJ2-1, with D possibly TRBD1 on 6 matching bases. V was shortened by 7 bases and J by 5 bases, with 22 bases between the two germline ends. CDR1 is SGDLS and CDR2 is YYNGEE in the germline V gene. CDR3 length: 16 amino acids. The CDR3 spells CASSQKTGKLNNEQFF. CDR3 coding DNA: TGTGCCAGCTCCCAAAAGACAGGCAAGCTCAACAATGAGCAGTTCTTC.

The chain links TRBV13 to TRBJ2-1, with TRBD1 identical over 10 bases. Germline V gene data show CDR1 as PRHDT and CDR2 as FYEKMQ (reference sequence). After removal of 5 bases from V and 6 bases from J, the junction contained 10 bases not matched to a gene. This CDR3 region has 16 residues. DNA of the CDR3: TGTGCCAGCAGCCTCACCGGGACAGGGGTCCGCAATGAGCAGTTCTTC. Protein product: CASSLTGTGVRNEQFF.

The chain joins TRBV29-1 to TRBJ1-2, with D perhaps TRBD1 (5 bases). In germline, CDR1 is SQVTM, CDR2 ANQGSEA. The CDR3 has 15 residues. Trimming pared 4 bases from V and 6 bases from J, leaving 21 bases between. CDR3 sequence (DNA): TGCAGCGTTGGCCGTCCGGGCAGGGTCGAGGATGGCTACACCTTC. It specifies CSVGRPGRVEDGYTF.

CDR3 nucleotide sequence: TGTGCCAGCAGCGTAGGAGACAGGGGGCTGGGCACTGAAGCTTTCTTT. It codes for CASSVGDRGLGTEAFF. The chain couples TRBV9 to TRBJ1-1; 10 nucleotides match TRBD1. V lost 0 bases and J lost 4; bases outside the gene matches: 6. CDR3 length: 16 amino acids. Germline V gene data show CDR1 as SGDLS and CDR2 as YYNGEE. The whole variable domain, filled in from reference TRBV9 and TRBJ1-1, reads DSGVTQTPKHLITATGQRVTLRCSPRSGDLSVYWYQQSLDQGLQFLIQYYNGEERAKGNILERFSAQQFPDLHSELNLSSLELGDSALYFCASSVGDRGLGTEAFFGQGTRLTVV.

V is TRBV2 and J is TRBJ2-1, with D unresolved. Trimming cost V 5 bases and J 12 bases, with 11 bases left between them. The CDR3 loop spans 11 amino acids. Germline loops: CDR1 SNHLY, CDR2 FYNNEI. CDR3 protein: CASSTLVGQFF. CDR3 coding DNA: TGTGCCAGCAGTACCTTGGTGGGGCAGTTCTTC.

This clone has a count of ten or more. The chain employs TRBV9 and TRBJ2-5; D might be TRBD2 (5 bases). This CDR3 is 15 amino acids long. From germline, CDR1 is SGDLS and CDR2 YYNGEE. Trimming removed 2 bases at V and 2 bases at J, with 13 bases between. The CDR3 sequence is CASSVSIAPQETQYF. CDR3 nucleotide sequence: TGTGCCAGCAGCGTCTCTATAGCGCCACAAGAGACCCAGTACTTC.

The chain has TRBV29-1 and TRBJ1-1, with 9 bases that match TRBD1. Germline lookup yields CDR1 SQVTM and CDR2 ANQGSEA. Germline trimming cut 7 bases from V and 5 bases from J; bases unmatched to any gene: 11. CDR3 length equals 14 residues. For the CDR3, the DNA is TGCAGCGGCATGGGACAGGGCAGGAAAACTGAAGCTTTCTTT. Protein product: CSGMGQGRKTEAFF.

V and J are TRBV2 and TRBJ2-7, with no clear D. Trimming stripped 2 bases from V and 5 bases from J, with 16 bases between. This CDR3 comprises 15 residues. Germline V lookup: CDR1 SNHLY, CDR2 FYNNEI. CDR3 sequence: CASSEFLAPSHEQYF. CDR3 DNA sequence: TGTGCCAGCAGTGAATTCTTAGCCCCAAGTCACGAGCAGTACTTC.

J is TRBJ1-5 and V is TRBV13; TRBD1 is a possible D gene (6 bases). Germline values: CDR1 PRHDT, CDR2 FYEKMQ (reference sequence). The ends were cut back, 0 bases at V and 5 bases at J, with 14 bases in the middle. This CDR3 region has 16 residues. CDR3 sequence: CASSLGRRGAHQPQHF. The CDR3 bases are TGTGCCAGCAGCTTAGGGAGGCGGGGGGCGCATCAGCCCCAGCATTTT.

The chain couples TRBV5-6 to TRBJ2-2; no clear D. This CDR3 is built from 13 residues. The germline gives CDR1 SGHDT, CDR2 YYEEEE. V dropped 2 bases and J dropped 6 bases, with 8 bases sitting between them. CDR3 loop: CASSFLESGELFF. The CDR3 nucleotides are TGTGCCAGCAGCTTTCTTGAGTCCGGGGAGCTGTTTTTT.

V is TRBV30 and J is TRBJ1-6; D perhaps matches TRBD1 (5 bases). V shed 2 bases and J shed 10 bases, with 15 bases lying between them. There are 14 residues in the CDR3. CDR1 is GTSNPN, CDR2 SVGIG, per germline (reference sequence). CDR3 in DNA: TGTGCCTGGAGTATAGACAGCGGAGGCTCACCCCTCCACTTT. It yields the protein CAWSIDSGGSPLHF.